This paragraph reports one TCR beta chain. The record originates from a study of blood T cell repertoires in COVID-19. This CDR3 comprises 15 residues. From germline, CDR1 is SGHDT and CDR2 YYEEEE. The V end was cut by 4 bases, the J end by 7 bases, with 17 bases between. In the original processing: The assay estimated nucleated cells by amplifying reference gene primers. Profiling relied on immunoSEQ multiplex PCR, and the TCRdb table lists in-frame clones only, not all of them. V, J and clone size derive from that table, while D and trimming were established from the DNA sequence. The table includes under 100,000 clones, roughly four fifths detected once.

This chain joins TRBV5-6 and TRBJ1-4, with a weak D call TRBD1 (5 bases). This TCR was recovered from a woman of 80 years or more with active or convalescent COVID-19. Sequencing was carried out using peripheral blood. For the CDR3, the DNA is TGTGCCAGCAGCCCGGTTGGGGGGAGCGGTGAAAAACTGTTTTTT. This translates into CASSPVGGSGEKLFF.